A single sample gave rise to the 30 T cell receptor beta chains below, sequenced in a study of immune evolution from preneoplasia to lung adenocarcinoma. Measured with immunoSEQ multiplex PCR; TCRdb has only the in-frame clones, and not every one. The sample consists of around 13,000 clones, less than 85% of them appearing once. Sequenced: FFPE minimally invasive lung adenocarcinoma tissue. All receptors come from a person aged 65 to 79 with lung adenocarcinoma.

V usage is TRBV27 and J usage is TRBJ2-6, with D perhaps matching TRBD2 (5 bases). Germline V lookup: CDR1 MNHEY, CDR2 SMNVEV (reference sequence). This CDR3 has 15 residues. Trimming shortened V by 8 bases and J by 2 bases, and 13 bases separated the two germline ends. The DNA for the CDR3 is TGTGCCAGCGGAGGACTCAATCCTGGGGCCAACGTCCTGACTTTC. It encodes CASGGLNPGANVLTF.

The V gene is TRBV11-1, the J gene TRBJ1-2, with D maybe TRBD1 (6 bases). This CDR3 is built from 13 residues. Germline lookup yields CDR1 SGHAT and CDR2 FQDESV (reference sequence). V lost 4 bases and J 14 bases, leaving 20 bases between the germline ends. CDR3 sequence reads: CASSSQNDRPRTF. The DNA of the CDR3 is TGTGCCAGCAGCTCCCAAAATGACAGGCCCAGGACCTTC.

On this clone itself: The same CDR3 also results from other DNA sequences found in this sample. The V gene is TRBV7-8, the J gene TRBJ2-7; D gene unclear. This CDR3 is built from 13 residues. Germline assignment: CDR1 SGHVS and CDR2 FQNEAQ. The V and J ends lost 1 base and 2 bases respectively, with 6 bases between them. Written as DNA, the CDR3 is TGTGCCAGCAGCTTAGGAGAAACCTACGAGCAGTACTTC. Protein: CASSLGETYEQYF.

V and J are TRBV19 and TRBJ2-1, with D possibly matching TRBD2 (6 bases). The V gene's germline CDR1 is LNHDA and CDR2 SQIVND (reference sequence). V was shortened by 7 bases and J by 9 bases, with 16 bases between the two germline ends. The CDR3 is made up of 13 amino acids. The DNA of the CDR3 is TGTGCCAGTAACGTACGCGCCGGGGGTGAGCAGTTCTTC. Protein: CASNVRAGGEQFF.

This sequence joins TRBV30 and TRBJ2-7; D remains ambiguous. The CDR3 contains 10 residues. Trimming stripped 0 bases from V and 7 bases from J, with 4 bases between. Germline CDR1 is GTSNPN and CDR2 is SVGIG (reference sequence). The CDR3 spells CAWSVKEQYF. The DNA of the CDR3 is TGTGCCTGGAGTGTCAAGGAGCAGTACTTC.

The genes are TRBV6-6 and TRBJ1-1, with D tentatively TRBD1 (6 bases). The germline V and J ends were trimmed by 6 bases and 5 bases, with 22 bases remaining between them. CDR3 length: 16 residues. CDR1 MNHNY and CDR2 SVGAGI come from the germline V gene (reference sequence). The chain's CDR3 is CASSPTGAGEGTEAFF. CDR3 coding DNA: TGTGCCAGCAGCCCCACCGGAGCAGGGGAAGGGACTGAAGCTTTCTTT.

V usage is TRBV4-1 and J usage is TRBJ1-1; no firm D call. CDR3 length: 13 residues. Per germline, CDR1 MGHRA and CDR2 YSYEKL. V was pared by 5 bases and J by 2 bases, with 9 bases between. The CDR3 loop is CASSTRTNTEAFF. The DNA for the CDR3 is TGCGCCAGCAGCACTCGGACTAACACTGAAGCTTTCTTT.

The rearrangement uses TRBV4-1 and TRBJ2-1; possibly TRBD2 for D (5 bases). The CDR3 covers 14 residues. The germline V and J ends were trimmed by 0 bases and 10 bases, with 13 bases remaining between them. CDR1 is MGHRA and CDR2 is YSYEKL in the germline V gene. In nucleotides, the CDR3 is TGCGCCAGCAGCCAAGAGGGTCAACGGGAAGAGCAGTTCTTC. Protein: CASSQEGQREEQFF.

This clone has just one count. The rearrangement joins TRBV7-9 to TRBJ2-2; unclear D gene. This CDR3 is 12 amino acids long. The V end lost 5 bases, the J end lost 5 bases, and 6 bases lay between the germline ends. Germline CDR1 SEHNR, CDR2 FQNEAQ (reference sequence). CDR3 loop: CASSPGTGELFF. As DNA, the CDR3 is TGTGCCAGCAGCCCCGGAACCGGGGAGCTGTTTTTT.

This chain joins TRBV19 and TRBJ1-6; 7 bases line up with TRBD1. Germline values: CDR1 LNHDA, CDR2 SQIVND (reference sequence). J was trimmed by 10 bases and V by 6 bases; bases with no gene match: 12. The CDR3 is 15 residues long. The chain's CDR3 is CASSTEQGTNSPLHF. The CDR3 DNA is TGTGCCAGTAGCACCGAACAGGGGACTAACTCACCCCTCCACTTT.

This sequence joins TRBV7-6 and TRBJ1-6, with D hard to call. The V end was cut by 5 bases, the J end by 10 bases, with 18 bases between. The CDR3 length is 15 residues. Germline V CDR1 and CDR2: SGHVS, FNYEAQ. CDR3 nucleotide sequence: TGTGCCAGCAGCCGCCTAACAAACTTAGACTCACCCCTCCACTTT. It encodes CASSRLTNLDSPLHF.

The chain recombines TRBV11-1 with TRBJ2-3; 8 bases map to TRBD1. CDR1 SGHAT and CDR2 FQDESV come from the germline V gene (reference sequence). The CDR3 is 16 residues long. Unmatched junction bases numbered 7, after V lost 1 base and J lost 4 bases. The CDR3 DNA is TGTGCCAGCAGCTTAGACGGACAGGGTCTGTCAGATACGCAGTATTTT. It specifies CASSLDGQGLSDTQYF.

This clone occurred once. CDR3 in amino acids: CASSPGAGGANVLTF. The CDR3 DNA reads TGTGCCAGCTCACCGGGCGCGGGGGGGGCCAACGTCCTGACTTTC. This rearrangement joins TRBV18 to TRBJ2-6; TRBD2 is a possible D gene (6 bases). Trimming shortened V by 3 bases and J by 4 bases, and 10 bases separated the two germline ends. CDR1 and CDR2 (germline): KGHSH, LQKENI. This CDR3 comprises 15 residues.

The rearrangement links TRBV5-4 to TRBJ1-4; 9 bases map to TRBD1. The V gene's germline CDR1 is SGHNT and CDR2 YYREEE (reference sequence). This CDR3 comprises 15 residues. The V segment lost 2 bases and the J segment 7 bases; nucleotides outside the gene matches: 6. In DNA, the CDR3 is TGTGCCAGCAGCTTAGGGGGACAGGGTAGTGAAAAACTGTTTTTT. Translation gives CASSLGGQGSEKLFF.

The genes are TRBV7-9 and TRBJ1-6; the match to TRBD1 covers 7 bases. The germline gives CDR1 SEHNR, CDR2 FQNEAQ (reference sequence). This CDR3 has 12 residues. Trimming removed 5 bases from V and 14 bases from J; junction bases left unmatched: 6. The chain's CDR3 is CASSRQGASLHF. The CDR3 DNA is TGTGCCAGCAGCCGACAGGGCGCTTCCCTCCACTTT. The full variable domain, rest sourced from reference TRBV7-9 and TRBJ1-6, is DTGVSQNPRHKITKRGQNVTFRCDPISEHNRLYWYRQTLGQGPEFLTYFQNEAQLEKSRLLSDRFSAERPKGSFSTLEIQRTEQGDSAMYLCASSRQGASLHFGNGTRLTVT.

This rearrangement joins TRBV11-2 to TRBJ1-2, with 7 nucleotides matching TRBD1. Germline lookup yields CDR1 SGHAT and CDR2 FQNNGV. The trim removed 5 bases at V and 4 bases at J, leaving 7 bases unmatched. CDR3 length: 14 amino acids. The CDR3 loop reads CASSTGQRTYGYTF. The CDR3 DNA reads TGTGCCAGCAGCACGGGACAGCGCACCTATGGCTACACCTTC.

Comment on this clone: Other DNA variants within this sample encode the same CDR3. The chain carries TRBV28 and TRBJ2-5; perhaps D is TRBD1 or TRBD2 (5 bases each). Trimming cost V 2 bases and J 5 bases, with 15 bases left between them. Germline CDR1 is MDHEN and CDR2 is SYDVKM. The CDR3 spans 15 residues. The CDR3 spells CASSLNLRGRETQYF. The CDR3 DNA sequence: TGTGCCAGCAGTTTAAATTTGAGGGGCCGTGAGACCCAGTACTTC.

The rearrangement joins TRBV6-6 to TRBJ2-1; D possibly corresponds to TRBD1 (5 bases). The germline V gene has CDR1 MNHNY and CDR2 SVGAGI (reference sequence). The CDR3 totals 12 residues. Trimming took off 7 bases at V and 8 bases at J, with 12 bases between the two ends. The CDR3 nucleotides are TGTGCCAGCAAGGGGTTAGACTATGAGCAGTTCTTC. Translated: CASKGLDYEQFF.

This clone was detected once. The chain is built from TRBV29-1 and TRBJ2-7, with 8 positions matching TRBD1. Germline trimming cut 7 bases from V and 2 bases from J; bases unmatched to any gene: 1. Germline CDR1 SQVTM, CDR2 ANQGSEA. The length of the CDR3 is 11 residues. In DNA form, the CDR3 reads TGCAGCGCGACAGGGGCCTACGAGCAGTACTTC. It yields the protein CSATGAYEQYF.

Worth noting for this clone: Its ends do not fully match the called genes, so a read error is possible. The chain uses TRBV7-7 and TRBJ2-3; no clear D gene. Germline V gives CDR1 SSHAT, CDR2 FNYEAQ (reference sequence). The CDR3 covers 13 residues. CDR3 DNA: TGTGCTAGCAGCGCTCACGCTCTGCATACGCAGTATTTT. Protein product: CASSAHALHTQYF.

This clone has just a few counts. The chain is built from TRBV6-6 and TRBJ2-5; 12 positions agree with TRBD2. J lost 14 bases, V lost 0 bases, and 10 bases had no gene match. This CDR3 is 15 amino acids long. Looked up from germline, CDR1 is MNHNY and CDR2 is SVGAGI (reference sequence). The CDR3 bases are TGTGCCAGCAGTTACTCAACTAGCGGGGGGTCACAATCTTACTTC. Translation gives CASSYSTSGGSQSYF.

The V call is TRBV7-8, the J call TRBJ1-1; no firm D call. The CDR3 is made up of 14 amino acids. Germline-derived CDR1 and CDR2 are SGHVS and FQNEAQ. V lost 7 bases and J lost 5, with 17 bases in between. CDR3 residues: CASILDERVTEAFF. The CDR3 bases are TGTGCCAGCATACTAGATGAGAGGGTGACTGAAGCTTTCTTT.

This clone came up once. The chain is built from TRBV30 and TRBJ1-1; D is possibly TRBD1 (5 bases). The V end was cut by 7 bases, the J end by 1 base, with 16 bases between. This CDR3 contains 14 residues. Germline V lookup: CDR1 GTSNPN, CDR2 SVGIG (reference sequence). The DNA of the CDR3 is TGTGCCTTCAATGGGGCAGCCAGGAACACTGAAGCTTTCTTT. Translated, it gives CAFNGAARNTEAFF.

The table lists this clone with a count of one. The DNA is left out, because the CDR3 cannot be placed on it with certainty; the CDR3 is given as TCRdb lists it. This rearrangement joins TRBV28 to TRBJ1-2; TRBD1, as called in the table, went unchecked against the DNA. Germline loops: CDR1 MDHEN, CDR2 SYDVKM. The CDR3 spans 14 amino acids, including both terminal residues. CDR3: CASSLFGQGYGYTF.

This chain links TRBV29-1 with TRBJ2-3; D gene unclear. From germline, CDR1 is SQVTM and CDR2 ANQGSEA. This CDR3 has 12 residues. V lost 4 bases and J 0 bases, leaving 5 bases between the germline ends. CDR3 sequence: CSVGASTDTQYF. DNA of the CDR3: TGCAGCGTTGGGGCTAGCACAGATACGCAGTATTTT.

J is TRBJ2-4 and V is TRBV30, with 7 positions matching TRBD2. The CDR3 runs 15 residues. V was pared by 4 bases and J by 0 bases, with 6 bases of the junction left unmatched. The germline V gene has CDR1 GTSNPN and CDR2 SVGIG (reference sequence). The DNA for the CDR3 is TGTGCCTGGACTCGAAGCGGGATAGCCAAAAACATTCAGTACTTC. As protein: CAWTRSGIAKNIQYF. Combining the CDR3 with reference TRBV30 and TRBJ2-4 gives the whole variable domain SQTIHQWPATLVQPVGSPLSLECTVEGTSNPNLYWYRQAAGRGLQLLFYSVGIGQISSEVPQNLSASRPQDRQFILSSKKLLLSDSGFYLCAWTRSGIAKNIQYFGAGTRLSVL.

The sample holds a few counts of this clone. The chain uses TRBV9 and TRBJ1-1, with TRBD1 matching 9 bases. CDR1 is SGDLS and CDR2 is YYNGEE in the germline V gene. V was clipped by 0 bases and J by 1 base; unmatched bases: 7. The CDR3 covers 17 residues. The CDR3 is CASSVATGTGTNTEAFF. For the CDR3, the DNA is TGTGCCAGCAGCGTAGCTACTGGGACAGGGACGAACACTGAAGCTTTCTTT.

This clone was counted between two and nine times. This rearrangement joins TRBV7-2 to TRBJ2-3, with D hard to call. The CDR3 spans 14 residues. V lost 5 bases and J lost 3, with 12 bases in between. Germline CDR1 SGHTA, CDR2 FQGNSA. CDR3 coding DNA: TGTGCCAGCAGCCCAGGCTTGGGTACAGATACGCAGTATTTT. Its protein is CASSPGLGTDTQYF.

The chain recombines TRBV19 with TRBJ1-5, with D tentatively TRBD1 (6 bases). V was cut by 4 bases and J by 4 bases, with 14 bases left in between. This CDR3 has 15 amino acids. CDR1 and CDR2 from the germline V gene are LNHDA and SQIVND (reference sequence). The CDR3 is CASSTLQGGNQPQHF. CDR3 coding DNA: TGTGCCAGTAGTACCCTACAGGGAGGAAATCAGCCCCAGCATTTT.

Written as DNA, the CDR3 is TGTGCCAGCAAACGACTAGCAAACAATGAGCAGTTCTTC. Translated, it gives CASKRLANNEQFF. The J gene is TRBJ2-1, the V gene TRBV2, with 7 positions matching TRBD2. The CDR3 totals 13 residues. Germline loops: CDR1 SNHLY, CDR2 FYNNEI. V lost 7 bases, J lost 5 bases, and 5 bases stayed unmatched.